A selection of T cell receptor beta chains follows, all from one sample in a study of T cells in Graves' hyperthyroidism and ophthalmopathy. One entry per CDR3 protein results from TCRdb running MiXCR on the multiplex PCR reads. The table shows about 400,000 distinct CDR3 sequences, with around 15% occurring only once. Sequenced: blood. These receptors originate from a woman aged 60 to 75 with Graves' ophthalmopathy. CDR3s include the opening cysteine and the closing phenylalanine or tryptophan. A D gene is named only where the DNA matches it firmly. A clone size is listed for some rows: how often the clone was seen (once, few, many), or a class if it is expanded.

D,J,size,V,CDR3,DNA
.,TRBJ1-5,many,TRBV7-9,CASSSGSNQPQHF,TGTGCCAGCAGCTCGGGCTCCAATCAGCCCCAGCATTTT
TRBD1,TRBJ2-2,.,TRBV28,CASSQRQGTTGELFF,TGTGCCAGCAGTCAGCGACAGGGAACCACCGGGGAGCTGTTTTTT
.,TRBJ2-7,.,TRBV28,CASSLPESYEQYF,TGTGCCAGCAGTTTACCTGAATCCTACGAGCAGTACTTC
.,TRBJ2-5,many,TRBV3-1,CASSQRGGGLEETQYF,TGTGCCAGCAGCCAAAGAGGGGGTGGGTTGGAAGAGACCCAGTACTTC
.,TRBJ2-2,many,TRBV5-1,CASSRLPGEAAERDTGELFF,TGCGCCAGCAGCCGGCTACCGGGTGAAGCGGCAGAGCGGGACACCGGGGAGCTGTTTTTT
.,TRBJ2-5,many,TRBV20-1,CSARDSSGIGETQYF,TGCAGTGCTAGAGATTCTTCAGGGATTGGGGAGACCCAGTACTTC
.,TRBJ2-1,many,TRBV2,CASRRQSDEQFF,TGTGCCAGCAGGAGACAGTCCGATGAGCAGTTCTTC
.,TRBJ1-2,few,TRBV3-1,CASGPSPGGVHYGYTF,TGTGCCAGCGGCCCTTCTCCCGGGGGCGTTCACTATGGCTACACCTTC
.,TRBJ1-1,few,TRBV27,CASSPRARTTEAFF,TGTGCCAGCAGTCCACGGGCCAGGACCACTGAAGCTTTCTTT
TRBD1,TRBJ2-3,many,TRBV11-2,CASSPRQGGTDTQYF,TGTGCCAGCAGCCCCCGCCAGGGGGGCACAGATACGCAGTATTTT
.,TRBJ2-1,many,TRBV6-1,CASSDSGTIYNEQFF,TGTGCCAGCAGTGATTCCGGGACCATCTACAATGAGCAGTTCTTC
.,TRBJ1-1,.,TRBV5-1,CASSLLLSGSEAFF,TGCGCCAGCAGCTTGCTTTTGTCCGGGAGTGAAGCTTTCTTT
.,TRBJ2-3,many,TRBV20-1,CSAPASGTDTQYF,TGCAGTGCACCGGCTAGCGGCACAGATACGCAGTATTTT
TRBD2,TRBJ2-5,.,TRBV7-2,CASSLAGGFPQETQYF,TGTGCCAGCAGCTTAGCGGGAGGGTTCCCCCAAGAGACCCAGTACTTC
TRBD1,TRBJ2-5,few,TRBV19,CASSRAQGGETQYF,TGTGCCAGTAGTAGAGCACAGGGGGGAGAGACCCAGTACTTC
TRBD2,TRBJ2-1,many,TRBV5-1,CASSRTSGRGNEQFF,TGCGCCAGCAGCAGGACTAGCGGGAGGGGCAATGAGCAGTTCTTC
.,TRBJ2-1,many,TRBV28,CASSPQGPSYNEQFF,TGTGCCAGCAGTCCGCAGGGGCCCTCCTACAATGAGCAGTTCTTC
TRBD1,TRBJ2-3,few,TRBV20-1,CSAGGDTDTQYF,TGCAGCGCAGGGGGCGATACAGATACGCAGTATTTT
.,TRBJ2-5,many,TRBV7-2,CASSTDTPRETQYF,TGTGCCAGCAGCACCGACACCCCCCGAGAGACCCAGTACTTC
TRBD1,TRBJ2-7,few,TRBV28,CASSPGGANLHEQYF,TGTGCCAGCAGCCCAGGGGGCGCAAATTTACACGAGCAGTACTTC
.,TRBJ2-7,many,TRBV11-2,CASSLALRQYEQYF,TGTGCCAGCAGCTTAGCTCTCAGGCAGTACGAGCAGTACTTC